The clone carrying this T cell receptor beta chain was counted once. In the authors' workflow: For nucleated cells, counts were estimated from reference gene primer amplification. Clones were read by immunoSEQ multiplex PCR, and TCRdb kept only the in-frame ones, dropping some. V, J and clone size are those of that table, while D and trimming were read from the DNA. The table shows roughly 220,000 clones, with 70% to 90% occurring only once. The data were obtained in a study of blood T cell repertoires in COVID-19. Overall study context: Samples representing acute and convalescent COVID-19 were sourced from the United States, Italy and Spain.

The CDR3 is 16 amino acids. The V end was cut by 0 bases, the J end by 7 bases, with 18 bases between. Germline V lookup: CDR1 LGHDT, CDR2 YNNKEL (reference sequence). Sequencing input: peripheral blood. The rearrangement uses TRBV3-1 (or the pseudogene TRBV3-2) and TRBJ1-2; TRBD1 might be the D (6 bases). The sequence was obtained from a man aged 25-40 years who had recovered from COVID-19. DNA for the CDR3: TGTGCCAGCAGCCAAGATTCGCCAGGGGCTTGGGGTGGCTACACCTTC. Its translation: CASSQDSPGAWGGYTF.